This entry is about one T cell receptor (beta chain). The same CDR3 arises from other DNA sequences in this sample as well. The CDR3 contains 14 residues. V shed 6 bases, J shed 8 bases, and the junction held 10 bases outside the gene matches. CDR1 is SNHLY, CDR2 FYNNEI, per germline. TCRdb's table, derived via immunoSEQ multiplex PCR, lists solely in-frame clones and lacks some. Of approximately 280,000 clones in the sample, 75% to 90% were seen once. These data come from a study of blood T cell repertoires in COVID-19. Study-level background: Whether acute or convalescent, the COVID-19 samples came from the United States, Italy and Spain. Sources were T cells, B-cell-depleted T cells, or PBMCs; the material itself was cDNA or gDNA.

Sequencing was carried out using peripheral blood. V and J are TRBV2 and TRBJ1-2; 9 nucleotides line up with TRBD1. This sequence was found in a woman between 25 and 40 years old who had recovered from COVID-19. The DNA for the CDR3 is TGTGCCAGCAGGGGGGGCGGGACAGGGATCGGCTACACCTTC. It yields the protein CASRGGGTGIGYTF.